This entry describes one T cell receptor beta chain. The target antigen is unknown. The sample originates from a study of radiotherapy plus CTLA-4 blockade in lung cancer. Background on the study: Objective response was observed in about 19% of patients, and disease control in 31%.

The CDR3 is made up of 13 amino acids. Germline V lookup: CDR1 SGHRS, CDR2 YFSETQ. The V gene lost 6 bases and the J gene lost 1 base, with 10 bases spanning the gap. The method was immunoSEQ multiplex PCR; TCRdb's version includes in-frame clones alone and lacks a portion of them. The sample records tens of thousands of clones, 83% being singletons. Each patient with chemo-refractory metastatic non-small-cell lung cancer was treated with focal radiation plus CTLA-4 blockade using ipilimumab. The study's findings and limits: TCR clones from tumors expanded in blood after radiotherapy plus ipilimumab. Early blood T cell clone changes and increased post-radiation serum interferon-beta were reportedly the strongest response predictors.

This receptor was obtained from a human donor with non-small cell lung cancer who had stable disease on radiotherapy plus ipilimumab. This specimen consisted of peripheral blood, obtained from a patient treated with radiotherapy plus ipilimumab. This rearrangement joins TRBV5-1 to TRBJ1-1, with a possible D match to TRBD1 (6 bases). The CDR3 protein is CASTRGQNTEAFF. The DNA for the CDR3 is TGCGCCAGCACCCGGGGACAGAACACTGAAGCTTTCTTT. Full variable domain (rest looked up from reference TRBV5-1 and TRBJ1-1): KAGVTQTPRYLIKTRGQQVTLSCSPISGHRSVSWYQQTPGQGLQFLFEYFSETQRNKGNFPGRFSGRQFSNSRSEMNVSTLELGDSALYLCASTRGQNTEAFFGQGTRLTVV.